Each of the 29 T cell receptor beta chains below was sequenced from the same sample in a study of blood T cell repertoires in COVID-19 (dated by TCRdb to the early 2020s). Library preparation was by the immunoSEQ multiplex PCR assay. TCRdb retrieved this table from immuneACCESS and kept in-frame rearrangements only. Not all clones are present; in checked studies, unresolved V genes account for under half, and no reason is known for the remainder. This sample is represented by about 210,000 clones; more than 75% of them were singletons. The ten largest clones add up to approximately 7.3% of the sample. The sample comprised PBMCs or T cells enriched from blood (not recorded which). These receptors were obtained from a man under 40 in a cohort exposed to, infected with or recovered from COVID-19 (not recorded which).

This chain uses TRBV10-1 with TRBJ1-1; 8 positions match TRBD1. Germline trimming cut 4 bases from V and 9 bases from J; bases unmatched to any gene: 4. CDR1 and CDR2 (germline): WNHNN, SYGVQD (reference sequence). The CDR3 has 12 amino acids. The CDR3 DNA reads TGCGCCAGCAGTGGGACAGGGTGGAAAGCTTTCTTT. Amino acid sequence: CASSGTGWKAFF.

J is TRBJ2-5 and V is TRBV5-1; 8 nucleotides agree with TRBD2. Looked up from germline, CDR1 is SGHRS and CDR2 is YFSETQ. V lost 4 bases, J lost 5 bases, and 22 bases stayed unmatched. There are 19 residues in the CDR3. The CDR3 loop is CASSQTSVDFRSYEETQYF. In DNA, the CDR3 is TGCGCCAGCAGCCAGACTAGCGTGGATTTCCGATCTTACGAGGAGACCCAGTACTTC. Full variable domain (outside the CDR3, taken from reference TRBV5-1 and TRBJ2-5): KAGVTQTPRYLIKTRGQQVTLSCSPISGHRSVSWYQQTPGQGLQFLFEYFSETQRNKGNFPGRFSGRQFSNSRSEMNVSTLELGDSALYLCASSQTSVDFRSYEETQYFGPGTRLLVL.

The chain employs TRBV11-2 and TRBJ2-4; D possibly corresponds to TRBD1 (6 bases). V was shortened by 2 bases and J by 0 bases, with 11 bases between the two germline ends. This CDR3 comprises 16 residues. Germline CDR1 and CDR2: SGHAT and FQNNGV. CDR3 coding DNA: TGTGCCAGCAGCTTAAGGTCAGGGGAAGCCAAAAACATTCAGTACTTC. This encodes CASSLRSGEAKNIQYF.

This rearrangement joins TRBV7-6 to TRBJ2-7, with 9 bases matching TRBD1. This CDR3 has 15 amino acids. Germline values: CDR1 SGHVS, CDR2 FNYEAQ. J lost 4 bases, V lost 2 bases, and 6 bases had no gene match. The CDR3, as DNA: TGTGCCAGCAGCTTATCCGGGACAGGGTCATACGAGCAGTACTTC. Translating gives CASSLSGTGSYEQYF.

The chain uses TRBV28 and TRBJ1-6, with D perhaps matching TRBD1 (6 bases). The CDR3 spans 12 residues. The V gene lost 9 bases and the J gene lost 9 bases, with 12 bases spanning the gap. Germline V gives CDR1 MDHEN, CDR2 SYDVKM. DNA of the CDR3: TGTGCCAGTCGGCAGGGGAGTTCACCCCTCCACTTT. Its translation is CASRQGSSPLHF.

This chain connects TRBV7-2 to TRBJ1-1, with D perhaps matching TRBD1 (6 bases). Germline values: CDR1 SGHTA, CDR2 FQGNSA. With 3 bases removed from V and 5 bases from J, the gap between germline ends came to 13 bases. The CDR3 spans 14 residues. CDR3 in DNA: TGTGCCAGCAGCTTGCAGGCAGGGGTGACTGAAGCTTTCTTT. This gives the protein CASSLQAGVTEAFF.

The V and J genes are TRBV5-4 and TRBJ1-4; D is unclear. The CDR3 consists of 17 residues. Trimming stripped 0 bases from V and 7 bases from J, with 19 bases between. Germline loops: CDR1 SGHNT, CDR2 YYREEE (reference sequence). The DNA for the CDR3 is TGTGCCAGCAGCTTGGGGGCATTTGATGGGCGGGCTGAAAAACTGTTTTTT. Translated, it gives CASSLGAFDGRAEKLFF.

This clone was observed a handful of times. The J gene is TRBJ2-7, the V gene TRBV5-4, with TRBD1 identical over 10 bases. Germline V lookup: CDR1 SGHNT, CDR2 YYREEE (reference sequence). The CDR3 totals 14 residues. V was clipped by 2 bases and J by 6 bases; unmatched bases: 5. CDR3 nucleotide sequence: TGTGCCAGCAGCTTCGGGACAGGGGAATCCGAGCAGTACTTC. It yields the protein CASSFGTGESEQYF.

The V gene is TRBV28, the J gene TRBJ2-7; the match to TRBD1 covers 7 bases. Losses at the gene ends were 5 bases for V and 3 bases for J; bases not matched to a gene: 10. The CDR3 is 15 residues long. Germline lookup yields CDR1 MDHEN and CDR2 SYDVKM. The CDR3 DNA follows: TGTGCCAGCAGTCCACGACAGGGTAGAGGCTACGAGCAGTACTTC. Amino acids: CASSPRQGRGYEQYF.

The CDR3, as DNA: TGTGCCAGCAGTTTACGGGGACAAACTAACTATGGCTACACCTTC. Encoded protein: CASSLRGQTNYGYTF. The chain carries TRBV27 and TRBJ1-2, with D possibly matching TRBD1 (6 bases). The V end was cut by 2 bases, the J end by 0 bases, with 10 bases between. Germline V gene sequence: CDR1 MNHEY, CDR2 SMNVEV (reference sequence). This CDR3 contains 15 residues.

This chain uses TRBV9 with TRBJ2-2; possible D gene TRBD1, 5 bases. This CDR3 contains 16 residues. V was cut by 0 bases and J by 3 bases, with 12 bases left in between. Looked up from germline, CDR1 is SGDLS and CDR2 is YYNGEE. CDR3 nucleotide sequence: TGTGCCAGCAGCGTAGTACCCAGGGTCGACACCGGGGAGCTGTTTTTT. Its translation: CASSVVPRVDTGELFF. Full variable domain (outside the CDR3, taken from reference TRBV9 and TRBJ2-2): DSGVTQTPKHLITATGQRVTLRCSPRSGDLSVYWYQQSLDQGLQFLIQYYNGEERAKGNILERFSAQQFPDLHSELNLSSLELGDSALYFCASSVVPRVDTGELFFGEGSRLTVL.

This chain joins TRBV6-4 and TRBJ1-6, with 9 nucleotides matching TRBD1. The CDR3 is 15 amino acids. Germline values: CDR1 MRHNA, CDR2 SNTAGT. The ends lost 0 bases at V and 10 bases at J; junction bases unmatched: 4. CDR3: CASSDSDRGRSPLHF. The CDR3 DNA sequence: TGTGCCAGCAGTGACTCGGACAGGGGAAGGTCACCCCTCCACTTT.

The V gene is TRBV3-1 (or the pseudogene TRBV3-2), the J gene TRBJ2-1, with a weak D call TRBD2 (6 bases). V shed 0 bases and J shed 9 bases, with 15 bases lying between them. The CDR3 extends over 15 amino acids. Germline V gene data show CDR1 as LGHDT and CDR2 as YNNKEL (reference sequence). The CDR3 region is CASSQERLEFSEQFF. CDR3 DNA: TGTGCCAGCAGCCAAGAAAGACTAGAATTCTCTGAGCAGTTCTTC.

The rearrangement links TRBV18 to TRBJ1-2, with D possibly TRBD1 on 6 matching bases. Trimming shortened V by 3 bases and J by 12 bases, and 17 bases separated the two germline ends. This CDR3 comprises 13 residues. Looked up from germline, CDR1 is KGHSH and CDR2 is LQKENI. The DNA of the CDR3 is TGTGCCAGCTCACCGATCCGGGACACGGATCACACCTTC. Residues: CASSPIRDTDHTF.

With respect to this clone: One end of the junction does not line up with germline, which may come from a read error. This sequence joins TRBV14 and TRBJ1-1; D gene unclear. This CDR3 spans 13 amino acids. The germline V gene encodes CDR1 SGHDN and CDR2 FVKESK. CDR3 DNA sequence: TGTGCCAGTAGCCGGGGAGGACCCACCGGAGCTTTCTTT. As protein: CASSRGGPTGAFF.

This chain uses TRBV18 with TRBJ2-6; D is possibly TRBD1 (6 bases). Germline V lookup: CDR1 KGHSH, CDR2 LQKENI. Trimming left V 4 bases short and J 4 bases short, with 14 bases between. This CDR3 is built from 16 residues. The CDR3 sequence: CASSLKGDPGANVLTF. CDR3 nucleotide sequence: TGTGCCAGCTCACTGAAGGGGGATCCGGGGGCCAACGTCCTGACTTTC.

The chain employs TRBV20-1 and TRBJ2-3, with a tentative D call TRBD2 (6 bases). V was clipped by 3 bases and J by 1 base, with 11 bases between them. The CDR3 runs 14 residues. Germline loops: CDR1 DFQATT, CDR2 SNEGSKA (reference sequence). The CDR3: CSASAGYGTDTQYF. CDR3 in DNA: TGCAGTGCTAGTGCGGGGTATGGCACAGATACGCAGTATTTT.

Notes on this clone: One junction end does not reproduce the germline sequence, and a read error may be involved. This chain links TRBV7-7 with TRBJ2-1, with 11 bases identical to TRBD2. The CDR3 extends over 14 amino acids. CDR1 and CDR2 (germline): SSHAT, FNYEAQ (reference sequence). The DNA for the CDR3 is TGTGCTAGCAGCCCGGGACTAGCGGTCTATGAGCAGTTCTTC. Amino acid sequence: CASSPGLAVYEQFF.

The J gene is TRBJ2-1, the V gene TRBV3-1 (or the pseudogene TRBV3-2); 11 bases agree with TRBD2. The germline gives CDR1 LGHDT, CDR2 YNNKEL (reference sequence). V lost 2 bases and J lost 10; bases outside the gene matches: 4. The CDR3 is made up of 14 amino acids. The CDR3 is CASSQSSGRIEQFF. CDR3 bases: TGTGCCAGCAGCCAATCTAGCGGGAGGATCGAGCAGTTCTTC.

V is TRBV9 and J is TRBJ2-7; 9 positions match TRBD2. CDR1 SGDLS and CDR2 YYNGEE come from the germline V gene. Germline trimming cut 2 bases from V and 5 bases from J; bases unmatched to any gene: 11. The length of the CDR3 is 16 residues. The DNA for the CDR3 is TGTGCCAGCAGCGTCTCTAGCGGGACACCTACCAACGAGCAGTACTTC. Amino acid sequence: CASSVSSGTPTNEQYF. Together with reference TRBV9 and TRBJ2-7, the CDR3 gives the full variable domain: DSGVTQTPKHLITATGQRVTLRCSPRSGDLSVYWYQQSLDQGLQFLIQYYNGEERAKGNILERFSAQQFPDLHSELNLSSLELGDSALYFCASSVSSGTPTNEQYFGPGTRLTVT.

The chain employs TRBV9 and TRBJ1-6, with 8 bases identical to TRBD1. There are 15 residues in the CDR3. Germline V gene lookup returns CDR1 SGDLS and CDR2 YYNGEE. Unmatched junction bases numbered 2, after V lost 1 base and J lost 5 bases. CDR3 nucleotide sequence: TGTGCCAGCAGCGTAACAGGGGGGAATAATTCACCCCTCCACTTT. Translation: CASSVTGGNNSPLHF.

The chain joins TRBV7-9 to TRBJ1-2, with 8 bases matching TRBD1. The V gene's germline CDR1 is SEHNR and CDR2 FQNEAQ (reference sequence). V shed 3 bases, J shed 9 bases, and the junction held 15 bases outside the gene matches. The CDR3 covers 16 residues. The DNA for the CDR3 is TGTGCCAGCAGCTTTACGGAATCCGGGACAGGTGGGAGCTACACCTTC. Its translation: CASSFTESGTGGSYTF.

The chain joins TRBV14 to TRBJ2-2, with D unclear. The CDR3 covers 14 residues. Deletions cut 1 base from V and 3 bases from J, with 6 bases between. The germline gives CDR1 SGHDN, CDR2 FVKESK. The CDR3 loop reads CASSQGHYTGELFF. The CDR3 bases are TGTGCCAGCAGCCAAGGACACTACACCGGGGAGCTGTTTTTT.

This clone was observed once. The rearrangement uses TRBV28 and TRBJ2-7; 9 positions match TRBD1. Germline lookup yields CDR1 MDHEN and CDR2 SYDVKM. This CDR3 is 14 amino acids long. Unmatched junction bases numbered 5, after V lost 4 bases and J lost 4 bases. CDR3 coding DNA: TGTGCCAGCAGTTCCCTGGACAGGGGTTACGAGCAGTACTTC. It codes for CASSSLDRGYEQYF.

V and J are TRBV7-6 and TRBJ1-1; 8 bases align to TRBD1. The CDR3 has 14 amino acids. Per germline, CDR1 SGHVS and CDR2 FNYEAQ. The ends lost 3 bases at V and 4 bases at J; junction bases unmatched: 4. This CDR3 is CASSLTGEGTEAFF. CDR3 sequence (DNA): TGTGCCAGCAGCTTGACAGGGGAGGGCACTGAAGCTTTCTTT.

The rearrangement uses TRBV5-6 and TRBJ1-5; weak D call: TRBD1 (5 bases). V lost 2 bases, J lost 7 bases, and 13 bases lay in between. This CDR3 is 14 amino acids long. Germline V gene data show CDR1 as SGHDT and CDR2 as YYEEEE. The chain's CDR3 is CASSLYWGSQPQHF. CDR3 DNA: TGTGCCAGCAGCTTATACTGGGGCAGCCAGCCCCAGCATTTT.

The CDR3 region has the DNA TGTGCCAGCAGAACTACAGGGTCGAACACCGGGGAGCTGTTTTTT. Encoded protein: CASRTTGSNTGELFF. V and J are TRBV28 and TRBJ2-2; D is possibly TRBD1 (6 bases). CDR1 MDHEN and CDR2 SYDVKM come from the germline V gene. CDR3 length equals 15 residues. V lost 6 bases and J lost 0, with 11 bases in between.

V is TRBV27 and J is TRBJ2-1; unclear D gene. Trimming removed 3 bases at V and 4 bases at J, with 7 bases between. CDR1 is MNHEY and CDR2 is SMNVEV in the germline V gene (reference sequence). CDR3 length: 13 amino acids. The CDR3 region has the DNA TGTGCCAGCAGTTTGCGACTTTACAATGAGCAGTTCTTC. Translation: CASSLRLYNEQFF.

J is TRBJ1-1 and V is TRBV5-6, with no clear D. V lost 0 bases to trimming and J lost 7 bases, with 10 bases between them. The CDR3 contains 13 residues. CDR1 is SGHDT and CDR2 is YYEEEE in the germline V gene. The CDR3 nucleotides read TGTGCCAGCAGCTTGGGACATCCGCTTGAAGCTTTCTTT. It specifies CASSLGHPLEAFF. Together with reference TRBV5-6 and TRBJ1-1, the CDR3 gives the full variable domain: DAGVTQSPTHLIKTRGQQVTLRCSPKSGHDTVSWYQQALGQGPQFIFQYYEEEERQRGNFPDRFSGHQFPNYSSELNVNALLLGDSALYLCASSLGHPLEAFFGQGTRLTVV.